This TCR beta chain was sequenced for a study of Graves' ophthalmopathy and Graves' hyperthyroidism. Study information: Specimen type is peripheral blood, obtained at initial diagnosis before any treatment. Points from the study as a whole: Sensitivity reached 70% to 71% and specificity about 72% when the model predicted ophthalmopathy progression.

The CDR3 sequence is 17 residues long. Germline CDR1 is SGHAT and CDR2 is FQNNGV. V lost 3 bases, J lost 1 base, and 18 bases lay in between. This clonotype has just a few counts. What it recognizes is unknown. RNA transcripts yielded amplified TCR beta CDR3 regions. The workflow started with a first-round RT-PCR run with HTBI primers and then moved on to a second-round multiplex PCR. TCRdb reanalysed the multiplex PCR reads using MiXCR and keeps one entry per CDR3 protein. Of roughly 160,000 distinct CDR3 sequences in the sample, roughly two fifths were seen once. The sequenced sample consisted of peripheral blood. The chain uses TRBV11-2 and TRBJ2-5; TRBD2 is a possible D gene (5 bases). This clonotype was obtained from a young man with Graves' ophthalmopathy. The CDR3 DNA sequence: TGTGCCAGCAGCTTCGGCGGTGGAGGCAGAGTCCAAGAGACCCAGTACTTC. Its translation is CASSFGGGGRVQETQYF. Combining the CDR3 with reference TRBV11-2 and TRBJ2-5 gives the whole variable domain EAGVAQSPRYKIIEKRQSVAFWCNPISGHATLYWYQQILGQGPKLLIQFQNNGVVDDSQLPKDRFSAERLKGVDSTLKIQPAKLEDSAVYLCASSFGGGGRVQETQYFGPGTRLLVL.